The entry that follows covers one TCR beta chain sequence. The sample originates from a study of blood T cell repertoires in COVID-19. Only in-frame clones appear in the TCRdb table, and some are missing; sequencing was by immunoSEQ multiplex PCR. The sample has about 230,000 clones, 75% to 85% seen once. The CDR3 is 13 residues long. V was shortened by 2 bases and J by 2 bases, with 7 bases between the two germline ends. Germline V gene sequence: CDR1 SNHLY, CDR2 FYNNEI. The sequencing input was peripheral blood. The clonotype was recovered from a woman between 45 and 65 years old with acute or convalescent COVID-19. The chain carries TRBV2 and TRBJ2-7; a weak D match, TRBD1 (6 bases). Here the CDR3 reads CASSEYRAYEQYF. The CDR3 DNA follows: TGTGCCAGCAGTGAATACAGGGCCTACGAGCAGTACTTC.